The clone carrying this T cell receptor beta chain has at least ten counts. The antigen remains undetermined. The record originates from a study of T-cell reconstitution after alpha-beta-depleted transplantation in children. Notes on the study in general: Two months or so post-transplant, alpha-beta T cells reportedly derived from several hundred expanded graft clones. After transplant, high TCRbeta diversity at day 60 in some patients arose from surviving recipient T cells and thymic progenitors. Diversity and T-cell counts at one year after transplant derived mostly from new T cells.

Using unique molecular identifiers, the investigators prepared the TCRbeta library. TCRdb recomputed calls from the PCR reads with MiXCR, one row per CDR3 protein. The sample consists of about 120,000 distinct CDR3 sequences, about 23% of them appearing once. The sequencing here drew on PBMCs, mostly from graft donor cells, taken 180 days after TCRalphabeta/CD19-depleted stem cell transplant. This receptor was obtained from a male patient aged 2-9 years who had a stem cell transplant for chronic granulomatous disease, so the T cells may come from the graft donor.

For the CDR3, the DNA is TGTGCCAGCTTTCGGGACACAGACAATGAGCAGTTCTTC. This sequence encodes CASFRDTDNEQFF. V is TRBV18 and J is TRBJ2-1, with a tentative D call TRBD1 (6 bases). The CDR3 has 13 amino acids. Germline CDR1 and CDR2: KGHSH and LQKENI. Trimming cost V 7 bases and J 5 bases, with 12 bases left between them.